This T cell receptor beta chain was profiled in a study of shared clonotypes between healthy human individuals. Study-wide context: Researchers assigned three CD4 naive, three CD4 memory, two CD8 naive and one CD8 memory plate to each donor.

The CDR3 runs to 16 residues. Looked up from germline, CDR1 is LGHNA and CDR2 is YSLEER. Trimming stripped 0 bases from V and 6 bases from J, with 16 bases between. Deep-level running was used for the assay. TCRdb's table, derived via immunoSEQ multiplex PCR, lists solely in-frame clones and lacks some. The top ten clones hold over 1.5% of a sample with about 2.1 million clones, roughly 95% of them seen once. Naive CD8 cells lacked CD45RO, underwent positive selection for CCR7 and left out terminally differentiated effector memory CD45RA+ cells. The origin of this receptor is a man aged 18 to 35 in good health. Some clones in this sample may be carry-over from other donors' samples. The V gene is TRBV4-3, the J gene TRBJ2-3; D remains unclear. Sequenced: naive CD8+ T cells from PBMCs. For the CDR3, the DNA is TGCGCCAGCAGCCAAGATCCCCTCCCTTTTTCGGATACGCAGTATTTT. Amino acid sequence: CASSQDPLPFSDTQYF.